This paragraph covers one T cell receptor (beta chain) sequence. CD4+ T cells from unexposed donors were obtained before the COVID-19 pandemic (2011-2018). Only in-frame clones appear in the TCRdb table, and some are missing; sequencing was by immunoSEQ multiplex PCR. The data hold about 64,000 clones, with 94% observed a single time. This specimen belongs to a study of CD4 T cells in relation to SARS-CoV-2 and coronaviruses. Germline V lookup: CDR1 MNHEY, CDR2 SMNVEV (reference sequence). J gave up 5 bases and V 5 bases, and 8 bases lay outside the gene matches. The CDR3 is 14 residues long. Sequenced material: naive CD4+ T cells from PBMCs. The subset denotes: naive CD4+ T cells isolated by negative enrichment. The TCR originated in a human donor in good health. The chain joins TRBV27 to TRBJ1-2, with 7 bases fitting TRBD1. CDR3 amino acids: CASSPADRLYGYTF. CDR3 coding DNA: TGTGCCAGCAGTCCGGCGGACAGGTTATATGGCTACACCTTC.